What follows describes a single TCR beta chain. This entry belongs to a study of blood T cell repertoires in COVID-19. Study-wide background: The analysed material was cDNA or gDNA that came from T cells, B-cell-depleted T cells, or PBMCs.

Profiling relied on immunoSEQ multiplex PCR, and the TCRdb table lists in-frame clones only, not all of them. The sample lists over 200,000 clones; around 89% were seen once. This CDR3 has 12 amino acids. Trimming removed 7 bases from V and 4 bases from J; junction bases left unmatched: 2. The germline gives CDR1 KGHSH, CDR2 LQKENI. V usage is TRBV18 and J usage is TRBJ1-1, with 8 bases lining up with TRBD1. Source material: peripheral blood. This clonotype was sampled from a woman between 40 and 55 years old who had recovered from COVID-19. CDR3 protein: CASFRGPTEAFF. DNA of the CDR3: TGTGCCAGCTTCAGGGGGCCCACTGAAGCTTTCTTT.